This TCR beta chain was obtained from a study of untreated major depressive disorder. DSM-IV major depressive disorder patients had Hamilton Rating Scale scores of 18 or more. Magnetic negative selection enriched CD4+ T cells from thawed PBMCs. Enrichment usually gave about 95% pure CD4+ T cells. TCRdb keeps only in-frame clones here, not all; method: immunoSEQ multiplex PCR. The data contain around 23,000 clones, about nine tenths of them seen just once; the ten biggest clones take up roughly 0.72%. Study-level results: Sequencing comparisons covered only three preselected Vbeta families. TRBV05-01 (Vbeta 5.1) usage was higher in CD4+ T cells of depressed patients than controls.

V lost 4 bases and J lost 3; bases outside the gene matches: 6. This CDR3 region has 14 residues. Germline values: CDR1 SGHRS, CDR2 YFSETQ. As to this clone: What it binds is not known.

The V and J genes are TRBV5-1 and TRBJ1-2; 7 bases match TRBD1. The clonotype was recovered from a woman aged 30 to 39 with major depressive disorder. Sequenced input: CD4+ T cells from PBMCs. CDR3 nucleotides: TGCGCCAGCAGCCCGGGGGGACAGTACTATGGCTACACCTTC. Translated, it gives CASSPGGQYYGYTF.